This TCR beta chain emerged from a study of shared clonotypes between healthy human individuals. Assay: immunoSEQ multiplex PCR; the TCRdb copy retains only in-frame clones and omits some. The repertoire holds approximately 2,000,000 clones, with approximately 92% as singletons. CD45RO negativity and positive selection for CCR7 defined naive CD8 cells, a population that excluded terminally differentiated effector memory CD45RA+ cells. This TCR came from a man aged 18 to 30 in good health. Some clones in this sample may be carry-over from other donors' samples. The sequenced sample was naive CD8+ T cells from PBMCs.

For the CDR3, the DNA is TGTGCCAGCAGCTCTGTCATTGCCCCTCTAGCGGGAGATGGGAATGAGCAGTTCTTC. Protein sequence: CASSSVIAPLAGDGNEQFF. The chain carries TRBV7-8 and TRBJ2-1; 10 bases fit TRBD2. Germline V lookup: CDR1 SGHVS, CDR2 FQNEAQ. V trimming: 4 bases; J trimming: 7 bases; junction bases outside the gene matches: 19. The CDR3 contains 19 residues.